This T cell receptor beta chain was sequenced during a study of early T cells in non-severe SARS-CoV-2 infection. The germline V gene has CDR1 SGHVS and CDR2 FNYEAQ. This CDR3 has 15 amino acids. Trimming took off 1 base at V and 0 bases at J, with 9 bases between the two ends. There are many counts of this clonotype. TCRdb redid the calling of the 5' RACE reads with MiXCR, one entry per CDR3 protein. The top ten hold under 6% of the sample, which has roughly 20,000 distinct CDR3 sequences, 4.5% to 5% seen once. The sample comprised whole blood. V usage is TRBV7-6 and J usage is TRBJ1-1; a weak D match, TRBD1 (5 bases). This TCR was recovered from an adult who was a healthcare worker with PCR-confirmed SARS-CoV-2 infection or an uninfected control (not recorded which). The CDR3 bases are TGTGCCAGCAGCTTAGGGGGGTCTATGAACACTGAAGCTTTCTTT. Protein sequence: CASSLGGSMNTEAFF.